These 31 T cell receptor beta chains originate from one sample sequenced in a study of blood T cell repertoires in COVID-19. Measured with immunoSEQ multiplex PCR; TCRdb has only the in-frame clones, and not every one. The profile shows some 220,000 clones, 85% to 90% of them singletons. Sample: PBMCs or T cells enriched from blood (not recorded which). The receptors here all came from a woman aged 18-29 years in a cohort exposed to, infected with or recovered from COVID-19 (not recorded which).

The chain carries TRBV6-1 and TRBJ1-5, with TRBD1 identical over 8 bases. V lost 3 bases and J lost 0; bases outside the gene matches: 1. The germline CDR1 and CDR2 sequences are MNHNS and SASEGT. The CDR3 is made up of 15 amino acids. The CDR3 DNA reads TGTGCCAGCAGTGAGACAGGGGTTAGCAATCAGCCCCAGCATTTT. It specifies CASSETGVSNQPQHF.

The chain joins TRBV6-1 to TRBJ2-5; maybe TRBD2 (5 bases). The V gene's germline CDR1 is MNHNS and CDR2 SASEGT. V was trimmed by 3 bases and J by 4 bases, leaving 9 bases between them. CDR3 length: 13 residues. CDR3 sequence: CASSDRERETQYF. CDR3 DNA: TGTGCCAGCAGTGATCGGGAAAGAGAGACCCAGTACTTC.

The table lists this clone with a count of one. This chain's CDR3 is CASSNGFENSPLHF. CDR3 coding DNA: TGTGCCAGCAGTAACGGGTTCGAGAATTCACCCCTCCACTTT. The chain employs TRBV25-1 and TRBJ1-6; D is ambiguous. Looked up from germline, CDR1 is MGHDK and CDR2 is SYGVNS. The CDR3 extends over 14 amino acids. V was clipped by 5 bases and J by 7 bases, with 12 bases between them.

The chain couples TRBV7-2 to TRBJ1-1, with no clear D. Trimming removed 5 bases at V and 1 base at J, with 11 bases between. This CDR3 is built from 14 residues. CDR1 and CDR2 from the germline V gene are SGHTA and FQGNSA. CDR3 protein: CASSRSPTNTEAFF. CDR3 DNA sequence: TGTGCCAGCAGCCGGTCTCCAACGAACACTGAAGCTTTCTTT.

This chain connects TRBV5-1 to TRBJ1-4, with 7 bases aligning to TRBD1. V was clipped by 1 base and J by 3 bases; unmatched bases: 9. In germline, CDR1 is SGHRS, CDR2 YFSETQ. CDR3 length: 17 amino acids. The CDR3 is CASSLTLDRDANEKLFF. CDR3 in DNA: TGCGCCAGCAGCTTGACCCTTGACAGGGATGCTAATGAAAAACTGTTTTTT.

The V and J genes are TRBV1 and TRBJ2-3; the DNA was not compared with TRBD1, the D call given in the table. TRBV1 is recorded as a pseudogene. This CDR3 is built from 17 residues. CDR3 nucleotide sequence: TGCACCAGCAGCCAAGAGAGCTTGGACAGGTATGGAGATACGCAGTATTTT. Protein product: CTSSQESLDRYGDTQYF.

V is TRBV7-9 and J is TRBJ1-6, with 8 nucleotides matching TRBD1. J gave up 9 bases and V 1 base, and 2 bases lay outside the gene matches. Germline lookup yields CDR1 SEHNR and CDR2 FQNEAQ (reference sequence). The CDR3 loop spans 14 amino acids. Here the CDR3 reads CASSLGTGGSPLHF. CDR3 DNA sequence: TGTGCCAGCAGCTTAGGAACAGGGGGTTCACCCCTCCACTTT.

This clone was counted a single time. The chain employs TRBV4-1 and TRBJ1-2; perhaps TRBD1 as D (6 bases). Trimming removed 4 bases at V and 4 bases at J, with 16 bases between. This CDR3 is built from 15 residues. CDR1 and CDR2 from the germline V gene are MGHRA and YSYEKL. CDR3 sequence (DNA): TGCGCCAGCAGCCCCCACAGGGAAAGAGGCTATGGCTACACCTTC. Protein: CASSPHRERGYGYTF.

The V and J genes are TRBV7-6 and TRBJ1-1; no reliable D call. This CDR3 contains 14 residues. Trimming shortened V by 1 base and J by 0 bases, and 6 bases separated the two germline ends. CDR1 SGHVS and CDR2 FNYEAQ come from the germline V gene. The chain's CDR3 is CASSLDQMNTEAFF. For the CDR3, the DNA is TGTGCCAGCAGCTTAGATCAGATGAACACTGAAGCTTTCTTT.

The J gene is TRBJ1-5, the V gene TRBV7-8, with D perhaps TRBD1 (6 bases). This CDR3 is built from 17 residues. Trimming took 5 bases from V and 6 from J, leaving 23 bases between them. CDR1 is SGHVS, CDR2 FQNEAQ, per germline. The CDR3 region has the DNA TGTGCCAGCAGCCCTTACACAGGGACCCGCTGGCGTCAGCCCCAGCATTTT. It is translated as CASSPYTGTRWRQPQHF.

The genes are TRBV25-1 and TRBJ2-3, with 8 bases aligning to TRBD2. Per germline, CDR1 MGHDK and CDR2 SYGVNS. The length of the CDR3 is 14 residues. V was clipped by 6 bases and J by 3 bases; unmatched bases: 5. This CDR3 reads CASSTGGPTDTQYF. The CDR3 nucleotides read TGTGCCAGCAGCACGGGAGGGCCAACAGATACGCAGTATTTT.

The genes are TRBV12-3 or TRBV12-4 and TRBJ2-3, with 7 bases matching TRBD2. The CDR3 has 13 residues. J lost 2 bases, V lost 6 bases, and 2 bases had no gene match. The CDR3 reads CASRLANTDTQYF. Written as DNA, the CDR3 is TGTGCCAGCAGACTAGCGAACACAGATACGCAGTATTTT.

V is TRBV7-2 and J is TRBJ2-1; 8 bases map to TRBD2. The ends lost 1 base at V and 4 bases at J; junction bases unmatched: 9. The CDR3 is 17 residues long. Germline V CDR1 and CDR2: SGHTA, FQGNSA. CDR3 protein: CASSLGVLAGSYNEQFF. As DNA, the CDR3 is TGTGCCAGCAGCTTAGGAGTGTTAGCGGGGTCGTACAATGAGCAGTTCTTC. The full variable domain, in which reference TRBV7-2 and TRBJ2-1 provide the parts outside the CDR3, is GAGVSQSPSNKVTEKGKDVELRCDPISGHTALYWYRQSLGQGLEFLIYFQGNSAPDKSGLPSDRFSAERTGGSVSTLTIQRTQQEDSAVYLCASSLGVLAGSYNEQFFGPGTRLTVL.

The V gene is TRBV2, the J gene TRBJ1-4, with no clear D. V gave up 6 bases and J gave up 4 bases, with 12 bases separating them. Germline-derived CDR1 and CDR2 are SNHLY and FYNNEI. The CDR3 totals 14 residues. The CDR3 DNA reads TGTGCCAGCAGCGATATGAGTGGTAATGAAAAACTGTTTTTT. Translated, it gives CASSDMSGNEKLFF.

The CDR3 sequence: CASSGWDSSTDTQYF. The DNA of the CDR3 is TGTGCCAGCTCAGGTTGGGACAGTAGCACAGATACGCAGTATTTT. The V gene is TRBV18, the J gene TRBJ2-3; 7 bases agree with TRBD1. The CDR3 extends over 15 amino acids. Germline V gene lookup returns CDR1 KGHSH and CDR2 LQKENI. The ends lost 5 bases at V and 0 bases at J; junction bases unmatched: 5.

This sequence joins TRBV29-1 and TRBJ2-5, with D maybe TRBD1 (5 bases). From germline, CDR1 is SQVTM and CDR2 ANQGSEA. CDR3 length: 17 amino acids. V was trimmed by 4 bases and J by 3 bases, leaving 24 bases between them. The CDR3: CSVGKGQGLWNKETQYF. The CDR3 DNA is TGCAGCGTTGGAAAGGGGCAGGGTCTCTGGAACAAAGAGACCCAGTACTTC.

This CDR3 is CASSESGSSDQETQYF. DNA for the CDR3: TGCGCCAGCAGTGAGTCGGGGTCTAGCGATCAAGAGACCCAGTACTTC. This rearrangement joins TRBV10-1 to TRBJ2-5, with a possible D match to TRBD2 (6 bases). Germline CDR1 and CDR2: WNHNN and SYGVQD (reference sequence). V was cut by 0 bases and J by 2 bases, with 13 bases left in between. This CDR3 is 16 amino acids long.

The chain links TRBV5-1 to TRBJ2-7, with D perhaps TRBD1 (5 bases). Trimming removed 0 bases from V and 2 bases from J, with 6 bases in between. Germline V gives CDR1 SGHRS, CDR2 YFSETQ. The CDR3 sequence is 13 residues long. This CDR3 reads CASSLAQAYEQYF. CDR3 nucleotides: TGCGCCAGCAGCTTGGCACAGGCCTACGAGCAGTACTTC. Full variable domain (outside the CDR3, taken from reference TRBV5-1 and TRBJ2-7): KAGVTQTPRYLIKTRGQQVTLSCSPISGHRSVSWYQQTPGQGLQFLFEYFSETQRNKGNFPGRFSGRQFSNSRSEMNVSTLELGDSALYLCASSLAQAYEQYFGPGTRLTVT.

This sequence joins TRBV12-3 or TRBV12-4 and TRBJ2-7; D might be TRBD1 (6 bases). Trimming left V 6 bases short and J 11 bases short, with 20 bases between. This CDR3 has 13 amino acids. The CDR3 coding sequence is TGTGCCAGCAGCCTAATCAGGGGTGATGCGAAGTACTTC. Translation: CASSLIRGDAKYF.

The V call is TRBV28, the J call TRBJ2-2; D is unclear. V shed 6 bases and J shed 4 bases, with 6 bases lying between them. This CDR3 is built from 12 residues. CDR1 is MDHEN and CDR2 is SYDVKM in the germline V gene. CDR3 residues: CASSEFTGELFF. The CDR3 DNA reads as TGTGCCAGCAGCGAGTTCACCGGGGAGCTGTTTTTT. Based on the CDR3 plus reference TRBV28 and TRBJ2-2, the full variable domain is DVKVTQSSRYLVKRTGEKVFLECVQDMDHENMFWYRQDPGLGLRLIYFSYDVKMKEKGDIPEGYSVSREKKERFSLILESASTNQTSMYLCASSEFTGELFFGEGSRLTVL.

J is TRBJ2-7 and V is TRBV4-1, with 8 positions matching TRBD2. The CDR3 runs 16 residues. Germline trimming cut 1 base from V and 3 bases from J; bases unmatched to any gene: 8. Germline-derived CDR1 and CDR2 are MGHRA and YSYEKL. CDR3 sequence (DNA): TGCGCCAGCAGCCAAGTTGGCGGGGGGCCCCACTACGAGCAGTACTTC. The encoded protein is CASSQVGGGPHYEQYF.

The chain uses TRBV4-2 and TRBJ2-5, with 7 bases that match TRBD1. The CDR3 consists of 15 residues. Germline values: CDR1 LGHNA, CDR2 YNFKEQ. Trimming took 5 bases from V and 1 from J; bases not matched to a gene: 7. Written as DNA, the CDR3 is TGTGCCAGCAGCTATCTACGGGACAGCCAAGAGACCCAGTACTTC. Protein product: CASSYLRDSQETQYF.

The J gene is TRBJ1-5, the V gene TRBV21-1; the listed D gene, TRBD1, was not tested against the DNA. TRBV21-1 is listed as a pseudogene. This CDR3 is built from 19 residues. The CDR3 region has the DNA TGTGCCAGCACCTTGATTCCTACCGGGACACTCCCTGAAAATCAGTCCCAGCATTTT. Protein sequence: CASTLIPTGTLPENQSQHF.

This clone occurred once. This chain links TRBV13 with TRBJ1-3; D not certain. The germline gives CDR1 PRHDT, CDR2 FYEKMQ (reference sequence). The ends were cut back, 6 bases at V and 3 bases at J, with 15 bases in the middle. CDR3 length equals 15 residues. The CDR3 here is CASSRPLASGNTIYF. DNA of the CDR3: TGTGCCAGCAGTCGACCCCTAGCAAGTGGAAACACCATATATTTT.

The chain uses TRBV11-3 and TRBJ1-1; D remains ambiguous. The CDR3 extends over 16 amino acids. CDR1 is SGHNT, CDR2 YENEEA, per germline. With 4 bases removed from V and 4 bases from J, the gap between germline ends came to 19 bases. The CDR3 DNA reads TGTGCCAGCAGCTGGGAAAGCACTACTGAGGGCACTGAAGCTTTCTTT. This gives the protein CASSWESTTEGTEAFF.

This chain links TRBV7-9 with TRBJ2-7, with D possibly being TRBD2 (5 bases). V dropped 7 bases and J dropped 0 bases, with 13 bases sitting between them. The CDR3 consists of 14 residues. CDR1 SEHNR and CDR2 FQNEAQ come from the germline V gene (reference sequence). CDR3 region: CASTSEDSSYEQYF. In DNA, the CDR3 is TGTGCCAGCACCTCTGAGGACTCCTCCTACGAGCAGTACTTC.

V usage is TRBV28 and J usage is TRBJ2-5; 9 bases are shared with TRBD2. The CDR3 contains 16 residues. CDR1 is MDHEN and CDR2 is SYDVKM in the germline V gene. After removal of 2 bases from V and 4 bases from J, the junction contained 8 bases not matched to a gene. The CDR3 loop is CASSLLGREGRETQYF. CDR3 sequence (DNA): TGTGCCAGCAGTTTACTAGGGCGGGAGGGCCGAGAGACCCAGTACTTC.

V gene TRBV18 combines with J gene TRBJ1-4; D unclear. V was clipped by 5 bases and J by 5 bases, with 18 bases between them. The CDR3 extends over 16 amino acids. Germline V CDR1 and CDR2: KGHSH, LQKENI. The CDR3 spells CASSSYRGSPNEKLFF. CDR3 in DNA: TGTGCCAGCTCATCGTATCGAGGGTCACCAAATGAAAAACTGTTTTTT.

The CDR3 sequence is CASSLSGRGLGSYEQYF. The CDR3 DNA is TGTGCCAGCAGCTTATCGGGCAGGGGGTTGGGCTCCTACGAGCAGTACTTC. The rearrangement links TRBV7-8 to TRBJ2-7; 7 nucleotides align to TRBD1. The CDR3 extends over 17 amino acids. Germline CDR1 reads SGHVS; CDR2 reads FQNEAQ. The junction had 10 bases not matched to a gene; V was cut back by 2 bases and J by 0 bases. The full variable domain, rest sourced from reference TRBV7-8 and TRBJ2-7, is GAGVSQSPRYKVAKRGQDVALRCDPISGHVSLFWYQQALGQGPEFLTYFQNEAQLDKSGLPSDRFFAERPEGSVSTLKIQRTQQEDSAVYLCASSLSGRGLGSYEQYFGPGTRLTVT.

This clone appeared once. The chain is built from TRBV25-1 and TRBJ2-4; D perhaps matches TRBD2 (6 bases). The V gene's germline CDR1 is MGHDK and CDR2 SYGVNS. The CDR3 has 17 residues. With 3 bases removed from V and 3 bases from J, the gap between germline ends came to 18 bases. The CDR3 protein is CASSEGGGTKGKNIQYF. CDR3 sequence (DNA): TGTGCCAGCAGTGAGGGAGGTGGAACTAAAGGCAAAAACATTCAGTACTTC.

The V and J genes are TRBV24-1 and TRBJ2-3, with 7 bases fitting TRBD2. Germline loops: CDR1 KGHDR, CDR2 SFDVKD. J was trimmed by 5 bases and V by 3 bases; bases with no gene match: 10. The CDR3 length is 16 residues. As DNA, the CDR3 is TGTGCCACCAGTGATCACCGGGGGAGGGCCAAAGATACGCAGTATTTT. Translation: CATSDHRGRAKDTQYF.